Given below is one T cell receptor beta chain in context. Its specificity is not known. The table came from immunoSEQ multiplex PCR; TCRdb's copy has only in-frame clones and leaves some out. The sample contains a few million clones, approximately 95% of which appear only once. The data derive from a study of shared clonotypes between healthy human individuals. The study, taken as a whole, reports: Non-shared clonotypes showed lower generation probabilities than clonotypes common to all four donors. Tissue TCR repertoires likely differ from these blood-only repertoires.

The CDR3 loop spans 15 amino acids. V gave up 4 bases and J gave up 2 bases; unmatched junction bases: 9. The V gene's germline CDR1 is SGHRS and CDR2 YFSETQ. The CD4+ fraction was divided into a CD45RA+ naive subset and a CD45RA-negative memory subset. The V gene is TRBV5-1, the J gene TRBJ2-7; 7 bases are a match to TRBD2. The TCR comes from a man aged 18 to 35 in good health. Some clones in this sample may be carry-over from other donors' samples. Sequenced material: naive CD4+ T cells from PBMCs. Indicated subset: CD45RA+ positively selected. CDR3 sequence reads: CASSGTSERPYEQYF. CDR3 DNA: TGCGCCAGCAGCGGAACTAGCGAGCGGCCCTACGAGCAGTACTTC. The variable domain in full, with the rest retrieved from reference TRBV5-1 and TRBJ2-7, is KAGVTQTPRYLIKTRGQQVTLSCSPISGHRSVSWYQQTPGQGLQFLFEYFSETQRNKGNFPGRFSGRQFSNSRSEMNVSTLELGDSALYLCASSGTSERPYEQYFGPGTRLTVT.